One and the same sample provided the 26 T cell receptor beta chains below, sequenced in a study of metastatic and nonmetastatic thyroid tumors. TCRdb re-called the PCR reads with MiXCR. The sample lists about 40,000 clones; 10% to 12% were seen once. No patient had received any treatment before thyroid surgery. The sample comprised blood. The receptor set was obtained from a female donor with papillary thyroid cancer or a benign thyroid nodule (not recorded which). Some clones in this sample may be carry-over from other donors' samples.

This clone was seen repeatedly, ten times or more. The chain links TRBV24-1 to TRBJ2-3, with a weak D call TRBD2 (6 bases). Germline CDR1 reads KGHDR; CDR2 reads SFDVKD. Trimming shortened V by 5 bases and J by 2 bases, and 22 bases separated the two germline ends. There are 18 residues in the CDR3. CDR3 coding DNA: TGTGCCACCAGTGGAATAGCGGAAGGAGATAGTAACACAGATACGCAGTATTTT. Protein sequence: CATSGIAEGDSNTDTQYF.

This clone was picked up many times. The rearrangement joins TRBV28 to TRBJ1-2, with D possibly being TRBD1 (5 bases). The germline V gene encodes CDR1 MDHEN and CDR2 SYDVKM. CDR3 size: 12 residues. V lost 2 bases and J lost 8, with 9 bases in between. The CDR3, as DNA: TGTGCCAGCAGTTTACGCCAGGGCGGCTACACCTTC. It yields the protein CASSLRQGGYTF.

The table lists this clone with many counts. The chain links TRBV15 to TRBJ1-6, with no clear D. The V end was cut by 6 bases, the J end by 5 bases, with 17 bases between. CDR1 and CDR2 (germline): LNHNV, YYDKDF (reference sequence). This CDR3 region has 16 residues. CDR3 sequence reads: CATSPRRPENNSPLHF. The CDR3 coding sequence is TGTGCCACCAGTCCGCGCAGACCTGAAAATAATTCACCCCTCCACTTT.

This clone occurred many times. This chain joins TRBV28 and TRBJ1-1; D is ambiguous. Trimming took off 6 bases at V and 7 bases at J, with 12 bases between the two ends. CDR3 length equals 12 residues. CDR1 is MDHEN and CDR2 is SYDVKM in the germline V gene. As DNA, the CDR3 is TGTGCCAGCAGGACTAACAGTATTGAAGCTTTCTTT. Protein sequence: CASRTNSIEAFF.

This clone has more than one count but fewer than ten. This may be a read error, as it is one base from a much larger clone. The V call is TRBV29-1, the J call TRBJ2-5, with 9 bases matching TRBD1. This CDR3 spans 15 amino acids. Per the germline V gene, CDR1 is SQVTM and CDR2 is ANQGSEA. CDR3 region: CSFERGQGGRETQYF. In nucleotides, the CDR3 is TGCAGCTTTGAAAGGGGACAGGGAGGGAGAGAGACCCAGTACTTC.

This clone has ten or more counts. This chain uses TRBV19 with TRBJ2-7; 12 bases align to TRBD2. Germline V gene lookup returns CDR1 LNHDA and CDR2 SQIVND (reference sequence). J gave up 2 bases and V 4 bases, and 6 bases lay outside the gene matches. CDR3 length equals 16 residues. The CDR3 loop is CASSSSSGRGTYEQYF. The DNA for the CDR3 is TGTGCCAGTAGTAGCTCTAGCGGGAGGGGAACCTACGAGCAGTACTTC. Based on the CDR3 plus reference TRBV19 and TRBJ2-7, the full variable domain is DGGITQSPKYLFRKEGQNVTLSCEQNLNHDAMYWYRQDPGQGLRLIYYSQIVNDFQKGDIAEGYSVSREKKESFPLTVTSAQKNPTAFYLCASSSSSGRGTYEQYFGPGTRLTVT.

This clone occurred many times. The V call is TRBV19, the J call TRBJ2-1; 7 nucleotides match TRBD2. The CDR3 totals 14 residues. V dropped 3 bases and J dropped 4; count of bases not matched to a gene: 3. Germline CDR1 and CDR2: LNHDA and SQIVND (reference sequence). CDR3 coding DNA: TGTGCCAGTAGTATGGGGCGGGGGTACAATGAGCAGTTCTTC. As protein: CASSMGRGYNEQFF.

This clone came up many times. This sequence joins TRBV27 and TRBJ1-2; the D gene is possibly TRBD1 (5 bases). CDR1 and CDR2 from the germline V gene are MNHEY and SMNVEV (reference sequence). The length of the CDR3 is 13 residues. Deletions cut 0 bases from V and 8 bases from J, with 10 bases between. The DNA of the CDR3 is TGTGCCAGCAGTTTATCGGAGGGGTACGGCTACACCTTC. Translated: CASSLSEGYGYTF.

With respect to this clone: One end of the junction does not line up with germline, which may come from a read error. The rearrangement links TRBV3-1 to TRBJ2-7; D is perhaps TRBD2 (6 bases). This CDR3 region has 14 residues. The germline V gene encodes CDR1 LGHDT and CDR2 YNNKEL (reference sequence). CDR3 coding DNA: TGTGCCATCAGCCTCGTCCCCGGCGGGGACGAGCAGTACTTC. This codes for CAISLVPGGDEQYF.

This clone was detected ten times or more. The rearrangement links TRBV6-2 or TRBV6-3 to TRBJ2-7, with TRBD1 identical over 8 bases. The CDR3 runs 14 residues. Germline-derived CDR1 and CDR2 are MNHEY and SVGEGT. J gave up 6 bases and V 6 bases, and 10 bases lay outside the gene matches. This chain's CDR3 is CASRPGGALVEQYF. For the CDR3, the DNA is TGTGCCAGCAGACCAGGGGGCGCTTTGGTCGAGCAGTACTTC.

Ten or more counts support this clone. The chain has TRBV18 and TRBJ1-1; D may be TRBD1 (6 bases). CDR1 KGHSH and CDR2 LQKENI come from the germline V gene. V lost 2 bases and J lost 7, with 11 bases in between. This CDR3 comprises 13 residues. The CDR3 sequence is CASSPGGLGEAFF. The CDR3 DNA sequence: TGTGCCAGCTCACCAGGGGGCTTGGGTGAAGCTTTCTTT.

The sample holds many counts of this clone. The gene calls are TRBV10-3 and TRBJ2-1; the match to TRBD2 covers 9 bases. The ends lost 10 bases at V and 9 bases at J; junction bases unmatched: 10. The CDR3 covers 13 residues. Germline CDR1 and CDR2: ENHRY and SYGVKD. This CDR3 is CATLAGAGGEQFF. The CDR3, as DNA: TGTGCCACATTAGCGGGAGCTGGGGGTGAGCAGTTCTTC.

On this clone: One junction end disagrees with the germline gene, perhaps due to a read error. V usage is TRBV18 and J usage is TRBJ2-7; 7 bases align to TRBD2. The germline V gene has CDR1 KGHSH and CDR2 LQKENI. The CDR3 covers 14 residues. The CDR3 nucleotides are TGTGTCAGCTCACGGTCGCTAGCGGACTACGAGCAGTACTTC. It is translated as CVSSRSLADYEQYF. Filled out from reference TRBV18 and TRBJ2-7, the complete variable domain reads NAGVMQNPRHLVRRRGQEARLRCSPMKGHSHVYWYRQLPEEGLKFMVYLQKENIIDESGMPKERFSAEFPKEGPSILRIQQVVRGDSAAYFCVSSRSLADYEQYFGPGTRLTVT.

This clone was found many times. The chain uses TRBV20-1 and TRBJ1-4; weak D call: TRBD1 (5 bases). From germline, CDR1 is DFQATT and CDR2 SNEGSKA (reference sequence). The CDR3 totals 15 residues. Trimming shortened V by 6 bases and J by 0 bases, and 14 bases separated the two germline ends. The CDR3 DNA is TGCAGTGCCATCAAGTGGGGGTCAACTAATGAAAAACTGTTTTTT. This codes for CSAIKWGSTNEKLFF.

This clone was picked up many times. A much bigger clone sits one base away, suggesting this may be a read error. The V gene is TRBV12-3 or TRBV12-4, the J gene TRBJ1-1; the D is unclear. The CDR3 is made up of 13 amino acids. The chain's CDR3 is CASSLNMNTEVFF. In nucleotides, the CDR3 is TGTGCCAGCAGTCTTAATATGAACACTGAAGTTTTCTTT.

This clone was detected ten times or more. V is TRBV5-5 and J is TRBJ2-7; TRBD2 matches 11 bases. The CDR3 is made up of 15 amino acids. CDR1 is SGHKS, CDR2 YYEKEE, per germline (reference sequence). V shed 4 bases, J shed 2 bases, and the junction held 5 bases outside the gene matches. CDR3 nucleotides: TGTGCCAGCAGCGGAGGGACTAGCGGTCCCTACGAGCAGTACTTC. It translates to CASSGGTSGPYEQYF.

This clone was detected many times. A much larger clone differs from this one at a single base, so this may be a read error. Other nucleotide sequences in the sample specify the same CDR3. The chain employs TRBV2 and TRBJ1-5, with D maybe TRBD1 (5 bases). In germline, CDR1 is SNHLY, CDR2 FYNNEI. CDR3 size: 13 residues. DNA for the CDR3: TGCGCCAGCAGGGAGTATAGCAATCAGCCCCAGCATTTT. Protein sequence: CASREYSNQPQHF. The complete variable domain, with remaining parts taken from reference TRBV2 and TRBJ1-5, reads EPEVTQTPSHQVTQMGQEVILRCVPISNHLYFYWYRQILGQKVEFLVSFYNNEISEKSEIFDDQFSVERPDGSNFTLKIRSTKLEDSAMYFCASREYSNQPQHFGDGTRLSIL.

Concerning this clone itself: A read error may explain this, as a much larger clone is one base away. This chain joins TRBV11-2 and TRBJ2-4; TRBD1 might be the D (5 bases). Germline CDR1 and CDR2: SGHAT and FQNNGV. The CDR3 has 16 residues. Trimming removed 0 bases at V and 6 bases at J, with 15 bases between. The CDR3: CASSLEGAGEGNIQYF. The CDR3 nucleotides are TGTGCCAGCAGCTTAGAAGGGGCTGGGGAAGGAAACATTCAGTACTTC.

There are many counts of this clone. The chain uses TRBV20-1 and TRBJ2-2, with 7 bases aligning to TRBD2. The CDR3 is 14 amino acids. The germline CDR1 and CDR2 sequences are DFQATT and SNEGSKA (reference sequence). The junction had 8 bases not matched to a gene; V was cut back by 4 bases and J by 6 bases. The CDR3 coding sequence is TGCAGTGCTAACTTGGATGGGGGGGCCGGGGAGCTGTTTTTT. Its protein product is CSANLDGGAGELFF.

This clone showed up many times. This chain links TRBV11-1 with TRBJ2-7, with TRBD2 matching 11 bases. J gave up 0 bases and V 6 bases, and 7 bases lay outside the gene matches. Germline loops: CDR1 SGHAT, CDR2 FQDESV (reference sequence). The CDR3 runs 16 residues. For the CDR3, the DNA is TGTGCCAGCAGTTGGGGGACTAGCGGTAACTCCTACGAGCAGTACTTC. Its protein product is CASSWGTSGNSYEQYF.

This clone was observed many times. This chain uses TRBV2 with TRBJ2-5; 8 bases match TRBD2. This CDR3 region has 12 residues. The trim removed 7 bases at V and 4 bases at J, leaving 2 bases unmatched. The V gene's germline CDR1 is SNHLY and CDR2 FYNNEI. In DNA form, the CDR3 reads TGTGCCAGCACCCTAGCGGGAGAGACCCAGTACTTC. Translation: CASTLAGETQYF. Variable domain in full (rest from reference TRBV2 and TRBJ2-5): EPEVTQTPSHQVTQMGQEVILRCVPISNHLYFYWYRQILGQKVEFLVSFYNNEISEKSEIFDDQFSVERPDGSNFTLKIRSTKLEDSAMYFCASTLAGETQYFGPGTRLLVL.

This clone was found many times. The chain combines TRBV15 with TRBJ2-6, with D tentatively TRBD1 (5 bases). V was pared by 5 bases and J by 1 base, with 9 bases between. The CDR3 runs 15 residues. From germline, CDR1 is LNHNV and CDR2 YYDKDF (reference sequence). For the CDR3, the DNA is TGTGCCACCAGCCGCCAGGGATCTGGGGCCAACGTCCTGACTTTC. Encoded protein: CATSRQGSGANVLTF.

Many counts were recorded for this clone. The J gene is TRBJ1-2, the V gene TRBV27; 7 nucleotides align to TRBD1. CDR3 length equals 14 residues. Germline V gives CDR1 MNHEY, CDR2 SMNVEV (reference sequence). After removal of 3 bases from V and 5 bases from J, the junction contained 6 bases not matched to a gene. The CDR3 DNA follows: TGTGCCAGCAGTTTTTCAGGGGGATATTATGGCTACACCTTC. Translation: CASSFSGGYYGYTF.

This clone appeared many times. This chain joins TRBV18 and TRBJ2-2; D may match TRBD1 or TRBD2 (5 bases each). The CDR3 totals 16 residues. Germline lookup yields CDR1 KGHSH and CDR2 LQKENI. Trimming took 3 bases from V and 5 from J, leaving 16 bases between them. The CDR3 DNA is TGTGCCAGCTCACCGAACGCGGATTGGGGGACCGGGGAGCTGTTTTTT. Protein: CASSPNADWGTGELFF.

This clone has ten or more counts. The chain recombines TRBV7-7 with TRBJ2-1; D is ambiguous. There are 17 residues in the CDR3. Germline CDR1 SSHAT, CDR2 FNYEAQ (reference sequence). V was clipped by 3 bases and J by 5 bases, with 20 bases between them. As DNA, the CDR3 is TGTGCCAGCAGCTTCAATCCACCGAGACTGCCGGACAATGAGCAGTTCTTC. Protein sequence: CASSFNPPRLPDNEQFF.

This clone has more than one count but fewer than ten. A read error may be the cause here, since a much bigger clone is one base away. The chain is built from TRBV3-1 and TRBJ2-1; TRBD2 agrees at 7 bases. CDR1 is LGHDT, CDR2 YNNKEL, per germline (reference sequence). The CDR3 covers 12 residues. The CDR3 is CASSRDYNEQSF. CDR3 nucleotides: TGTGCCAGCAGCCGGGACTACAATGAGCAGTCCTTC.